These 13 T cell receptor beta chains originate from one sample sequenced in a study of blood T cell repertoires in COVID-19. This table comes from immunoSEQ multiplex PCR, and its TCRdb copy is limited to in-frame clones, with some not included. The sample includes approximately 670,000 clones, 90% of them seen just once. The sequenced sample consisted of peripheral blood. The receptor set was obtained from a woman between 18 and 29 years old with acute or convalescent COVID-19.

This chain's CDR3 is CASSQGPGFTEAFF. The CDR3 DNA follows: TGTGCCAGCAGCCAAGGCCCAGGGTTCACTGAAGCTTTCTTT. The rearrangement joins TRBV4-2 to TRBJ1-1, with D perhaps TRBD1 (5 bases). Germline lookup yields CDR1 LGHNA and CDR2 YNFKEQ. Trimming pared 1 base from V and 4 bases from J, leaving 10 bases between. This CDR3 contains 14 residues.

The chain links TRBV29-1 to TRBJ1-1; tentatively, D is TRBD1 (5 bases). Trimming stripped 0 bases from V and 11 bases from J, with 10 bases between. This CDR3 has 11 residues. Germline V CDR1 and CDR2: SQVTM, ANQGSEA. CDR3 protein: CSVEDSGYAFF. Written as DNA, the CDR3 is TGCAGCGTTGAAGATTCAGGGTATGCTTTCTTT.

The chain joins TRBV5-1 to TRBJ1-4; D call uncertain. Trimming left V 0 bases short and J 8 bases short, with 14 bases between. This CDR3 comprises 15 residues. Germline-derived CDR1 and CDR2 are SGHRS and YFSETQ. The CDR3 DNA reads TGCGCCAGCAGCTTGGGCTCCCTCCCTAGGGAAAAACTGTTTTTT. This gives the protein CASSLGSLPREKLFF.

With respect to this clone: The sample holds other DNA sequences that translate to the same CDR3. This chain joins TRBV5-1 and TRBJ1-5, with 7 bases that match TRBD1. The CDR3 covers 14 residues. The V gene end was trimmed by 0 bases and the J gene end by 6 bases; junction bases not matched to a gene: 3. Germline V lookup: CDR1 SGHRS, CDR2 YFSETQ. The DNA for the CDR3 is TGCGCCAGCAGCTTGGGACAGGGAAGTCAGCCCCAGCATTTT. It codes for CASSLGQGSQPQHF.

The genes are TRBV24-1 and TRBJ2-7; 9 nucleotides line up with TRBD1. Germline V CDR1 and CDR2: KGHDR, SFDVKD. Losses at the gene ends were 7 bases for V and 5 bases for J; bases not matched to a gene: 5. The CDR3 extends over 13 amino acids. CDR3 DNA sequence: TGTGCCACCAGGAGGACAGGGGACCACGAGCAGTACTTC. Translating it yields CATRRTGDHEQYF.

The rearrangement joins TRBV7-2 to TRBJ2-5, with TRBD2 matching over 11 bases. The germline V gene encodes CDR1 SGHTA and CDR2 FQGNSA. J was trimmed by 4 bases and V by 3 bases; bases with no gene match: 4. The CDR3 sequence is 15 residues long. In DNA form, the CDR3 reads TGTGCCAGCAGCTTTGAGGGACTAGCGGCAGAGACCCAGTACTTC. This translates into CASSFEGLAAETQYF.

V usage is TRBV5-4 and J usage is TRBJ1-1; 8 bases are a match to TRBD1. V gave up 6 bases and J gave up 1 base; unmatched junction bases: 8. Germline V CDR1 and CDR2: SGHNT, YYREEE (reference sequence). The CDR3 has 15 amino acids. CDR3 DNA sequence: TGTGCCAGCAACGCTCCCGGACAGGGGAACACTGAAGCTTTCTTT. Its translation is CASNAPGQGNTEAFF.

This chain joins TRBV10-3 and TRBJ1-1; D is undetermined. Per germline, CDR1 ENHRY and CDR2 SYGVKD. V lost 6 bases and J lost 1, with 15 bases in between. CDR3 length: 15 residues. This CDR3 reads CAISPRGVQNTEAFF. CDR3 in DNA: TGTGCCATCAGCCCCCGCGGGGTTCAGAACACTGAAGCTTTCTTT.

The V gene is TRBV28, the J gene TRBJ2-6; 8 nucleotides line up with TRBD2. Unmatched junction bases numbered 5, after V lost 7 bases and J lost 0 bases. The germline V gene has CDR1 MDHEN and CDR2 SYDVKM. The CDR3 loop spans 16 amino acids. As DNA, the CDR3 is TGTGCCAGCACCCGCGGGGGGCACTCTGGGGCCAACGTCCTGACTTTC. It specifies CASTRGGHSGANVLTF.

The chain carries TRBV7-6 and TRBJ2-1; the D gene is possibly TRBD1 (5 bases). Germline loops: CDR1 SGHVS, CDR2 FNYEAQ. V shed 5 bases and J shed 0 bases, with 11 bases lying between them. This CDR3 is 15 amino acids long. The CDR3 here is CASSVRASSYNEQFF. The CDR3 coding sequence is TGTGCCAGCAGCGTCAGGGCCAGCTCCTACAATGAGCAGTTCTTC.

This sequence joins TRBV30 and TRBJ1-3; tentative D call: TRBD1 (6 bases). V lost 1 base and J 0 bases, leaving 16 bases between the germline ends. Per the germline V gene, CDR1 is GTSNPN and CDR2 is SVGIG (reference sequence). This CDR3 is built from 17 residues. The CDR3 spells CAWSDNLGQFSGNTIYF. CDR3 bases: TGTGCCTGGAGTGATAATCTTGGACAGTTCTCTGGAAACACCATATATTTT.

The chain couples TRBV12-3 or TRBV12-4 to TRBJ1-1, with D uncertain. The CDR3 totals 12 residues. The V end lost 3 bases, the J end lost 3 bases, and 5 bases lay between the germline ends. The CDR3, as DNA: TGTGCCAGCAGTTTCAGTTACACTGAAGCTTTCTTT. Its protein product is CASSFSYTEAFF.

The J gene is TRBJ2-7, the V gene TRBV10-3; 7 nucleotides line up with TRBD1. Germline CDR1 is ENHRY and CDR2 is SYGVKD. The ends lost 6 bases at V and 2 bases at J; junction bases unmatched: 4. There are 13 residues in the CDR3. CDR3 in DNA: TGTGCCATCAGGGAAGGGACAGCCTACGAGCAGTACTTC. This translates into CAIREGTAYEQYF.